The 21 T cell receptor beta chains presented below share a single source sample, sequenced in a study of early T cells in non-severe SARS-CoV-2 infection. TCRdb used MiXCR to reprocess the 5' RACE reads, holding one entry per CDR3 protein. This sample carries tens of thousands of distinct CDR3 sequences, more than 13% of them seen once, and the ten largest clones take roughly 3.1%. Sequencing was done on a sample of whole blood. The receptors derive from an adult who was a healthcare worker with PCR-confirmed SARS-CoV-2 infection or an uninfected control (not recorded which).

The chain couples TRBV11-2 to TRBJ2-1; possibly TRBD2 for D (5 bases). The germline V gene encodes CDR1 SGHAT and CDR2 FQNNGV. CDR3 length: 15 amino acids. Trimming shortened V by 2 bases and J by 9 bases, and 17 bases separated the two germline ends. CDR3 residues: CASSLNPGGVSEQFF. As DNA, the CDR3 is TGTGCCAGCAGCTTAAACCCTGGAGGTGTAAGTGAGCAGTTCTTC.

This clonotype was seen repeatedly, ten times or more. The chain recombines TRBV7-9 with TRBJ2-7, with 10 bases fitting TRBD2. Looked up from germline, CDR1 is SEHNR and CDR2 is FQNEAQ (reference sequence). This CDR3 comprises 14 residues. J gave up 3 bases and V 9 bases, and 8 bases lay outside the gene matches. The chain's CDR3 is CASSGTSAVYEQYF. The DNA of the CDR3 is TGTGCCAGTTCCGGGACTAGCGCCGTCTACGAGCAGTACTTC.

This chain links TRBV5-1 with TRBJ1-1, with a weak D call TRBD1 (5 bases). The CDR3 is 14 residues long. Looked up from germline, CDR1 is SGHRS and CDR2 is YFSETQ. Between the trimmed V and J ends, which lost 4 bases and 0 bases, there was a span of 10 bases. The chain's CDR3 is CASSPGQVNTEAFF. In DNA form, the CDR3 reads TGCGCCAGCAGCCCCGGACAAGTGAACACTGAAGCTTTCTTT.

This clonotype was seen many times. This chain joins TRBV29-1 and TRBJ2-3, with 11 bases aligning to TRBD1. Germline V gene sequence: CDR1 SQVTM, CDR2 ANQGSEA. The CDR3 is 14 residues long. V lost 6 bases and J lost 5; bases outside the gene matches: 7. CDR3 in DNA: TGCAGCGTCCACCCCGGGACAGGGGGAGATACGCAGTATTTT. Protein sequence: CSVHPGTGGDTQYF.

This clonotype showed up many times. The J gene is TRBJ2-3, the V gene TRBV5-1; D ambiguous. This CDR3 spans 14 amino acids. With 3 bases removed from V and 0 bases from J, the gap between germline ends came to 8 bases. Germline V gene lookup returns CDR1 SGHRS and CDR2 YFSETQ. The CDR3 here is CASSYPLSTDTQYF. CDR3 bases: TGCGCCAGCAGCTACCCTCTTAGCACAGATACGCAGTATTTT.

The CDR3 nucleotides are TGTGCCAGCAGCTTGGGGGCAGCCTTTACCTACGAGCAGTACTTC. Protein sequence: CASSLGAAFTYEQYF. V and J are TRBV5-4 and TRBJ2-7; D is undetermined. CDR1 and CDR2 (germline): SGHNT, YYREEE (reference sequence). V lost 0 bases to trimming and J lost 2 bases, with 12 bases between them. The CDR3 runs to 15 residues.

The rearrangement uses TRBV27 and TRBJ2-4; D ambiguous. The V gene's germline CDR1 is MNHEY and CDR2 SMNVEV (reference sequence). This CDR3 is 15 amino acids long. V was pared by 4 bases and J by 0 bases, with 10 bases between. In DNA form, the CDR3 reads TGTGCCAGCAGTTGGCCCAAACTAGCCAAAAACATTCAGTACTTC. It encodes CASSWPKLAKNIQYF.

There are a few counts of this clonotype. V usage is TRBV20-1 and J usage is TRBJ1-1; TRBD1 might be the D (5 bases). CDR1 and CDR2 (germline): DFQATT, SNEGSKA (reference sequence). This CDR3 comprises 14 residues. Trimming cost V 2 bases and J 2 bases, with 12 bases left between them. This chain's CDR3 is CSARSDRVNTEAFF. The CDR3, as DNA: TGCAGTGCTAGATCTGACAGAGTAAACACTGAAGCTTTCTTT.

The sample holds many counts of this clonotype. In DNA form, the CDR3 reads TGTGCCAGCTCACCACTGGACCCAGGGGGCACTGAAGCTTTCTTT. The encoded protein is CASSPLDPGGTEAFF. The chain combines TRBV18 with TRBJ1-1; 7 bases line up with TRBD1. This CDR3 is 15 amino acids long. The V gene's germline CDR1 is KGHSH and CDR2 LQKENI. Trimming cost V 1 base and J 4 bases; bases outside gene matches: 6.

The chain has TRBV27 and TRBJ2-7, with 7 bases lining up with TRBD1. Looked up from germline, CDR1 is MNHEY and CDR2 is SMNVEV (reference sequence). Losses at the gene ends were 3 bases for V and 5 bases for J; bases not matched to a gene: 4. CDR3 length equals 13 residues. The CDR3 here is CASSFQTGDEQYF. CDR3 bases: TGTGCCAGCAGTTTCCAAACAGGGGACGAGCAGTACTTC.

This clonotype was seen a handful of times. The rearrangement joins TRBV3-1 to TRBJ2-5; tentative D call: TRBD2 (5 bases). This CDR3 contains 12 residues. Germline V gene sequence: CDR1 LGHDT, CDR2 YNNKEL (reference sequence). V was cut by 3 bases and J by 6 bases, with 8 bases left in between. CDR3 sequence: CASSQGVQTQYF. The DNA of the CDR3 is TGTGCCAGCAGCCAGGGAGTGCAGACCCAGTACTTC.

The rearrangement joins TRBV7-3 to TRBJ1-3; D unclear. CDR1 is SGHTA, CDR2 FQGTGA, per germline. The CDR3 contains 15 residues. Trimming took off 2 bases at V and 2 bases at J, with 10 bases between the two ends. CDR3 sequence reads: CASSLGLTPGNTIYF. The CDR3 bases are TGTGCCAGCAGCTTAGGACTTACGCCTGGAAACACCATATATTTT.

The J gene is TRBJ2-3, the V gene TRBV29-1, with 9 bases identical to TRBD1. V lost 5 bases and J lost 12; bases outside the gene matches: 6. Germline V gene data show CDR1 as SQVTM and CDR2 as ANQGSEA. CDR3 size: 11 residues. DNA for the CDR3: TGCAGCGTTAATGACAGGGGGTCCCAGTATTTT. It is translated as CSVNDRGSQYF.

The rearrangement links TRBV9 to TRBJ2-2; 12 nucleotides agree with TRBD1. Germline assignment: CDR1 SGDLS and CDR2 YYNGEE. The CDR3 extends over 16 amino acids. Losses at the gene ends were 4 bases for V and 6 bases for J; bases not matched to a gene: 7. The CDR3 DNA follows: TGTGCCAGCAGCTCAGGGACAGGGGGCCGGGCCGGGGAGCTGTTTTTT. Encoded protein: CASSSGTGGRAGELFF.

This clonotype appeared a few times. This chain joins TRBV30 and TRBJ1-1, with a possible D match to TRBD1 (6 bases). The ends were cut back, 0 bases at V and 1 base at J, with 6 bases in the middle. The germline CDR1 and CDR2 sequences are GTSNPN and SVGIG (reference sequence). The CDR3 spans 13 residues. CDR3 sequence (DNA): TGTGCCTGGAGTGTACAGGGGAACACTGAAGCTTTCTTT. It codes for CAWSVQGNTEAFF. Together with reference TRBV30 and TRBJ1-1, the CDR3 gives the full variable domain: SQTIHQWPATLVQPVGSPLSLECTVEGTSNPNLYWYRQAAGRGLQLLFYSVGIGQISSEVPQNLSASRPQDRQFILSSKKLLLSDSGFYLCAWSVQGNTEAFFGQGTRLTVV.

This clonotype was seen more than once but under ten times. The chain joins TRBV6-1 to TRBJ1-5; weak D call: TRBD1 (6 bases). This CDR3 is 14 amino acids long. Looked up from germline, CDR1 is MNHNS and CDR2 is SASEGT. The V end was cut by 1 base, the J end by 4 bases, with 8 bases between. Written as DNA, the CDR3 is TGTGCCAGCAGTGAAGAACAGGGAAATCAGCCCCAGCATTTT. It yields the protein CASSEEQGNQPQHF.

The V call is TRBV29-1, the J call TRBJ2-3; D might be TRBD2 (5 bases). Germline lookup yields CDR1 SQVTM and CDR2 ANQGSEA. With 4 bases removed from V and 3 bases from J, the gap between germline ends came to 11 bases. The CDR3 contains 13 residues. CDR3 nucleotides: TGCAGCGTTGGTCGGAGGTTGACAGATACGCAGTATTTT. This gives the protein CSVGRRLTDTQYF.

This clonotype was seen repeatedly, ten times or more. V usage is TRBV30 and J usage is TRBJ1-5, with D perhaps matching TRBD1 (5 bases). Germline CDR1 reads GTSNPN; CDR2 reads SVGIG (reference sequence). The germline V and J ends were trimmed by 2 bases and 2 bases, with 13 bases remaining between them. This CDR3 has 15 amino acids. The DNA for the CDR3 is TGTGCCTGGAGTTCCAGGGTTAGTCGCAATCAGCCCCAGCATTTT. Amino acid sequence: CAWSSRVSRNQPQHF.

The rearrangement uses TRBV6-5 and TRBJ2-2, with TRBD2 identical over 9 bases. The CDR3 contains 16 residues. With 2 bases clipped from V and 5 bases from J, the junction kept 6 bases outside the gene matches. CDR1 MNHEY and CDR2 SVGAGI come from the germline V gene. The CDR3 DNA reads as TGTGCCAGCAGTTACAAGCCTAGCGGGACGACCGGGGAGCTGTTTTTT. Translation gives CASSYKPSGTTGELFF.

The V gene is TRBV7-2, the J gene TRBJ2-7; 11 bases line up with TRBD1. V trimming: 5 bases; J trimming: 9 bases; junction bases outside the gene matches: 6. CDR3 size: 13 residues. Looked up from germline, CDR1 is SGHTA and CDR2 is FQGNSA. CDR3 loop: CASSAGTGGAQYF. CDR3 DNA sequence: TGTGCCAGCAGCGCCGGGACAGGGGGTGCGCAGTACTTC.

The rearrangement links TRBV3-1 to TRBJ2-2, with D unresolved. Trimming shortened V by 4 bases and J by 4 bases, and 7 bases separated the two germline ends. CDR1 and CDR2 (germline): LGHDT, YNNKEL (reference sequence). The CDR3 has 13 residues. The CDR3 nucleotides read TGTGCCAGCAGCCCTTGGGGCACCGGGGAGCTGTTTTTT. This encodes CASSPWGTGELFF. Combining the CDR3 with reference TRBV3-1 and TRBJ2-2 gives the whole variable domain DTAVSQTPKYLVTQMGNDKSIKCEQNLGHDTMYWYKQDSKKFLKIMFSYNNKELIINETVPNRFSPKSPDKAHLNLHINSLELGDSAVYFCASSPWGTGELFFGEGSRLTVL.